The 7 T cell receptor beta chains below come from one sample, sequenced in a study of blood T cell repertoires in COVID-19. Profiling relied on immunoSEQ multiplex PCR, and the TCRdb table lists in-frame clones only, not all of them. The sample shows roughly 75,000 clones, roughly 85% of them seen only once. Sequencing used peripheral blood. The receptors come from a middle-aged man with COVID-19, enrolled during active disease.

The V gene is TRBV19, the J gene TRBJ2-2, with no clear D. CDR1 and CDR2 from the germline V gene are LNHDA and SQIVND (reference sequence). CDR3 length: 16 amino acids. V was shortened by 5 bases and J by 4 bases, with 17 bases between the two germline ends. In nucleotides, the CDR3 is TGTGCCAGTAGTTCTGGGTCTCGAAGGAGCACCGGGGAGCTGTTTTTT. Protein: CASSSGSRRSTGELFF.

This chain joins TRBV6-5 and TRBJ1-1; D remains unclear. Germline V gene lookup returns CDR1 MNHEY and CDR2 SVGAGI. Trimming removed 5 bases from V and 1 base from J, with 8 bases in between. The CDR3 totals 13 residues. CDR3 sequence (DNA): TGTGCCAGCAGTACCTCAGGGAACACTGAAGCTTTCTTT. It is translated as CASSTSGNTEAFF.

This chain connects TRBV4-2 to TRBJ2-6; a weak D match, TRBD2 (6 bases). CDR3 length: 16 amino acids. V lost 4 bases and J 4 bases, leaving 14 bases between the germline ends. The germline V gene has CDR1 LGHNA and CDR2 YNFKEQ. CDR3 sequence: CASSLPEGWGANVLTF. The CDR3, as DNA: TGTGCCAGCAGCCTTCCGGAGGGGTGGGGGGCCAACGTCCTGACTTTC.

V and J are TRBV5-1 and TRBJ2-3; the D gene is possibly TRBD2 (6 bases). Germline CDR1 SGHRS, CDR2 YFSETQ. Trimming stripped 1 base from V and 5 bases from J, with 14 bases between. This CDR3 region has 15 residues. The CDR3 protein is CASSLNRRVGDTQYF. Here the CDR3 DNA reads TGCGCCAGCAGCTTGAACCGGAGGGTGGGAGATACGCAGTATTTT.

The J gene is TRBJ1-3, the V gene TRBV7-2; D gene uncertain. Trimming removed 5 bases at V and 0 bases at J, with 8 bases between. CDR1 SGHTA and CDR2 FQGNSA come from the germline V gene. CDR3 length: 14 residues. The chain's CDR3 is CASSVMRSGNTIYF. CDR3 coding DNA: TGTGCCAGCAGCGTCATGCGCTCTGGAAACACCATATATTTT. The whole variable domain, remainder taken from reference TRBV7-2 and TRBJ1-3, is GAGVSQSPSNKVTEKGKDVELRCDPISGHTALYWYRQSLGQGLEFLIYFQGNSAPDKSGLPSDRFSAERTGGSVSTLTIQRTQQEDSAVYLCASSVMRSGNTIYFGEGSWLTVV.

The V and J genes are TRBV15 and TRBJ1-6; D is undetermined. The germline gives CDR1 LNHNV, CDR2 YYDKDF (reference sequence). Between the trimmed V and J ends, which lost 0 bases and 0 bases, there was a span of 21 bases. This CDR3 region has 21 residues. The CDR3 here is CATSRDSFTPSGSSYNSPLHF. The CDR3 DNA sequence: TGTGCCACCAGCAGAGATTCCTTCACCCCCAGCGGGAGCTCCTATAATTCACCCCTCCACTTT.

V usage is TRBV5-6 and J usage is TRBJ2-7; the D is unclear. V was shortened by 0 bases and J by 0 bases, with 7 bases between the two germline ends. The CDR3 extends over 14 amino acids. Germline lookup yields CDR1 SGHDT and CDR2 YYEEEE. DNA of the CDR3: TGTGCCAGCAGCTTGGCCGTTCTCTCCTACGAGCAGTACTTC. Its translation: CASSLAVLSYEQYF.